This T cell receptor beta chain was sequenced during a study of glioma-infiltrating T cells after dendritic cell vaccination. TCRdb's table, derived via immunoSEQ multiplex PCR, lists solely in-frame clones and lacks some. This table has some 90,000 clones, 81% appearing once. V lost 8 bases to trimming and J lost 5 bases; unmatched junction nucleotides: 10. The CDR3 runs to 15 residues. Germline CDR1 LNHDA, CDR2 SQIVND (reference sequence). Time point meaning: after dendritic cell vaccination, including at tumor progression/relapse. Sample: blood, taken after dendritic cell vaccination. This receptor was identified in a human donor with glioblastoma. The chain joins TRBV19 to TRBJ2-3, with 10 positions matching TRBD2. CDR3 sequence reads: CASSDAASGRDTQYF. In DNA form, the CDR3 reads TGTGCCAGTTCGGACGCGGCTAGCGGGAGAGATACGCAGTATTTT.